This TCR beta chain originates from a study of cytomegalovirus exposure and HLA in healthy donors. Study-level results: TCR beta V segments were, for the most part, productive about 87% or about 30% of the time in an earlier analysis. V- and J-gene trimming in TCR beta was tied to a missense DCLRE1C variant by an analysis performed later. Most subjects had HLA-A and HLA-B alleles reportedly predicted accurately by TCR beta sequences.

Amplification used 60 Vbeta primers and 13 Jbeta primers. The assay was immunoSEQ multiplex PCR, and TCRdb's table has in-frame clones only and misses some. The sample consists of 150,000 to 200,000 clones, more than 60% of them appearing once. Only a few counts were recorded for this clone. Its antigen is undetermined. Germline V gene data show CDR1 as SGHNT and CDR2 as YYREEE (reference sequence). This CDR3 has 15 residues. Trimming removed 7 bases from V and 0 bases from J, with 11 bases in between. The receptor was derived from a woman aged 40 to 50 in good health and CMV-seropositive. The sequenced material came from PBMCs. This chain uses TRBV5-4 with TRBJ2-6; tentative D call: TRBD1 (6 bases). The CDR3 reads CASGQSISGANVLTF. The CDR3 coding sequence is TGTGCCAGCGGACAGTCCATCTCTGGGGCCAACGTCCTGACTTTC.